This T cell receptor beta chain is drawn from a study of cytomegalovirus exposure and HLA in healthy donors. Points from the study as a whole: Most of the CMV-associated TCR beta chains (in a later analysis) appeared to be HLA-restricted.

This clone was detected only once. Its antigen is undetermined. It was with 60 Vbeta and 13 Jbeta primers that the PCR ran. Sequenced by immunoSEQ multiplex PCR; TCRdb stores in-frame clones only, minus some. The sample carries approximately 140,000 clones, approximately 82% recorded once. The CDR3 covers 16 residues. J was trimmed by 4 bases and V by 0 bases; bases with no gene match: 9. Germline assignment: CDR1 SQVTM and CDR2 ANQGSEA. This receptor was taken from a boy aged 2 to 10 in good health and CMV-seronegative. The rearrangement joins TRBV29-1 to TRBJ1-3; 7 bases line up with TRBD1. The sequenced sample consisted of PBMCs. CDR3 amino acids: CSVEDQGGAAGNTIYF. The CDR3 DNA follows: TGCAGCGTTGAAGATCAGGGGGGTGCGGCAGGAAACACCATATATTTT. The variable domain in full, completed from reference TRBV29-1 and TRBJ1-3, reads SAVISQKPSRDICQRGTSLTIQCQVDSQVTMMFWYRQQPGQSLTLIATANQGSEATYESGFVIDKFPISRPNLTFSTLTVSNMSPEDSSIYLCSVEDQGGAAGNTIYFGEGSWLTVV.